This TCR beta chain was observed in a study of blood T cell repertoires in COVID-19. Study-level background: Whether acute or convalescent, the COVID-19 samples came from the United States, Italy and Spain.

This CDR3 comprises 14 residues. V lost 3 bases, J lost 1 base, and 9 bases lay in between. Germline lookup yields CDR1 SGHTA and CDR2 FQGNSA. This clone was counted a few times. Per the study methods: Estimated nucleated cell counts came from reference gene primer amplification. This table comes from immunoSEQ multiplex PCR, and its TCRdb copy is limited to in-frame clones, with some not included. For V, J and clone size, that table is used; D and trimming come from the DNA. The sample shows about 140,000 clones, about 86% of them seen only once. This receptor was identified in a woman aged 60-75 years with acute or convalescent COVID-19. Source material: peripheral blood. This sequence joins TRBV7-2 and TRBJ1-1; D call uncertain. CDR3 DNA: TGTGCCAGCAGCTTTCTCGGGTCGAACACTGAAGCTTTCTTT. It translates to CASSFLGSNTEAFF.